Given below is one T cell receptor (beta chain) in context. How the authors handled the data: Scientists estimated how many nucleated cells there were by amplifying reference gene primers. The protocol was immunoSEQ multiplex PCR, while the TCRdb copy is restricted to in-frame clones and leaves out a portion. The DNA was the basis for D and trimming; V, J and clone size are from that table. The sample records about 190,000 clones, nearly 90% being singletons. The entry originates in a study of blood T cell repertoires in COVID-19. Study summary: Acute and convalescent COVID-19 specimens originated in the United States, Italy and Spain. Sources were T cells, B-cell-depleted T cells, or PBMCs; the material itself was cDNA or gDNA.

The CDR3 is 16 amino acids. The J segment lost 2 bases and the V segment lost 7 bases, leaving 10 bases of the junction unmatched. Germline lookup yields CDR1 LNHDA and CDR2 SQIVND (reference sequence). Material for sequencing was peripheral blood. The chain recombines TRBV19 with TRBJ2-2; 7 bases fit TRBD1. This receptor was identified in a woman aged 40 to 50 who had recovered from COVID-19. CDR3: CASIGTVPINTGELFF. The CDR3 nucleotides are TGTGCCAGTATTGGGACAGTTCCAATAAACACCGGGGAGCTGTTTTTT.